These T cell receptor beta chains were read from a single sample in a study of CD8+CD57+ T cells in acquired aplastic anemia. MiXCR, run by TCRdb on the reads, gives a single entry per CDR3 protein. The sample yields fewer than 300,000 distinct CDR3 sequences, 65% to 90% seen once. Sample: sorted CD4+, CD8+, or CD8+CD57+ T cells (not recorded which) from PBMCs. These receptor sequences come from a human donor with aplastic anemia. The CDR3 runs from the conserved cysteine through the conserved F or W. The D gene is left open where the match is weak. Clone size is given for some rows only: seen once, a few or many times, or a class if the clone is expanded.

TRBV5-4	TRBD2	TRBJ2-1	-	CATSFTSAGLADNEQFF	TGTGCCACCAGCTTTACTAGCGCGGGACTAGCGGATAATGAGCAGTTCTTC
TRBV9	TRBD1	TRBJ1-5	-	CASSAGQFSKQPQHF	TGTGCCAGCAGCGCGGGACAGTTTAGCAAGCAGCCCCAGCATTTT
TRBV15	-	TRBJ2-3	-	CATSTDEGGLDTQYF	TGTGCCACCAGTACCGATGAGGGGGGCTTAGATACGCAGTATTTT
TRBV7-9	-	TRBJ2-3	-	CASTLGGVPSGHNF	TGTGCCAGCACCCTAGGGGGGGTCCCCTCTGGGCACAACTTT
TRBV7-6	-	TRBJ1-6	-	CASSARQSRNSPLHF	TGTGCCAGCAGCGCCCGACAGAGCCGTAATTCACCCCTCCACTTT
TRBV2	TRBD2	TRBJ2-3	-	CASADLAGGTDTQYF	TGTGCCAGCGCGGACCTAGCGGGAGGTACAGATACGCAGTATTTT
TRBV29-1	-	TRBJ2-7	-	CSVRTGGIYEQYF	TGCAGCGTTCGGACCGGGGGCATCTACGAGCAGTACTTC
TRBV19	-	TRBJ1-1	few	CASSITSGITEAFF	TGTGCCAGTAGTATCACTAGCGGGATTACTGAAGCTTTCTTT
TRBV7-9	-	TRBJ1-1	-	CASSLATPEEFF	TGTGCCAGCAGCTTGGCTACGCCCGAAGAGTTCTTT
TRBV9	TRBD2	TRBJ2-3	-	CASSVGLADKANTQYF	TGTGCCAGCAGCGTAGGGCTAGCGGACAAAGCAAATACGCAGTATTTT
TRBV7-2	-	TRBJ2-2	-	CASSLFAGEHDVLFF	TGTGCCAGCAGCTTATTTGCGGGTGAGCACGACGTGCTGTTTTTT
TRBV7-9	-	TRBJ2-3	few	CASSLGSLEETQYF	TGTGCCAGCAGCTTAGGGTCACTAGAAGAGACCCAGTACTTT
TRBV24-1	-	TRBJ2-5	-	CATSVAVGETQYF	TGTGCCACCAGTGTGGCCGTGGGTGAGACCCAGTACTTC
TRBV28	-	TRBJ2-1	-	CATTGRTYNEQFF	TGTGCCACCACAGGGAGGACCTACAATGAGCAGTTCTTC
TRBV24-1	-	TRBJ2-3	-	CATSVGELGTDTQYF	TGTGCCACCAGTGTGGGGGAGTTGGGAACAGATACGCAGTATTTT
TRBV19	TRBD1	TRBJ2-5	-	CASNRDRGVNQPQYF	TGTGCCAGTAATCGGGACAGGGGGGTAAATCAGCCCCAGTACTTC
TRBV7-6	-	TRBJ2-5	-	CASSLGREPSGDNF	TGTGCCAGCAGCCTAGGCAGGGAGCCCTCTGGGGACAACTTC
TRBV25-1	-	TRBJ1-1	few	CASSGLSTGMNTEAFF	TGTGCCAGCAGTGGGCTCTCGACAGGCATGAACACTGAAGCTTTCTTT
TRBV7-8	-	TRBJ1-5	-	CASSISGGYNPHQHF	TGTGCCAGCAGCATATCTGGAGGGTACAATCCGCACCAGCATTTT
TRBV5-5	TRBD1	TRBJ1-6	-	CASSLGQGARPLHF	TGTGCCAGCAGCTTGGGGCAGGGGGCTAGACCCCTCCACTTT
TRBV7-2	-	TRBJ1-4	-	CASSLELAGGRDTLF	TGTGCCAGCAGCTTGGAACTAGCGGGGGGCAGGGATACGCTTTTT
TRBV9	-	TRBJ1-5	-	CASSVGVSRNHLEHF	TGTGCCAGCAGCGTAGGGGTCTCGAGAAATCATCTTGAGCATTTT
TRBV20-1	TRBD2	TRBJ2-5	once	CSARLAGEQETQYF	TGCAGTGCTAGACTAGCGGGGGAACAAGAGACCCAGTACTTC
TRBV7-8	-	TRBJ2-3	-	CASSLAGGPDATYF	TGTGCCAGCAGCTTAGCGGGAGGTCCCGATGCGACCTATTTT
TRBV7-3	TRBD1	TRBJ2-3	-	CASSLPEGAKVNYF	TGTGCCAGCAGCCTACCAGAGGGGGCAAAAGTCAACTATTTT
TRBV9	-	TRBJ1-6	-	CASSVRGENSPLHF	TGTGCCAGCAGCGTTCGAGGGGAAAATTCACCCCTCCACTTT
TRBV2	-	TRBJ1-1	-	CASSDEWAGPRTEAFF	TGTGCCAGCAGCGACGAGTGGGCAGGGCCGAGGACTGAAGCTTTCTTT
TRBV5-4	-	TRBJ1-2	-	CASSRDDPYGYTF	TGTGCCAGCAGCCGGGACGACCCCTATGGCTACACCTTC
TRBV7-8	-	TRBJ2-3	-	CASSLGGGHKTHF	TGTGCCAGCAGCTTAGGGGGAGGACATAAGACGCATTTT
TRBV7-6	-	TRBJ2-2	-	CASSLAHGTKGTQFF	TGTGCCAGCAGCTTAGCCCACGGGACAAAAGGGACCCAGTTTTTT
TRBV7-8	-	TRBJ1-6	-	CASSFHAGGTALSHF	TGTGCCAGCAGCTTTCATGCAGGCGGGACTGCACTTTCCCACTTT
TRBV20-1	-	TRBJ1-5	few	CSASSWGRKTQHF	TGCAGTGCCAGTAGTTGGGGACGCAAGACCCAGCATTTT
TRBV15	TRBD1	TRBJ1-6	-	CATSSGDRAKSPLHF	TGTGCCACCAGCAGTGGGGACAGGGCCAAATCACCCCTCCACTTT
TRBV19	TRBD1	TRBJ1-2	-	CASSTRTGSNYGYTF	TGTGCCAGTAGTACCCGGACAGGGAGTAACTATGGCTACACCTTC
TRBV7-9	-	TRBJ1-2	-	CASSFERDGLAYFYTF	TGTGCCAGCAGCTTCGAGAGGGACGGGCTCGCTTACTTCTACACCTTC
TRBV19	-	TRBJ2-7	-	CASSLDGYEQYF	TGTGCCAGCAGCTTAGATGGCTACGAGCAGTACTTC
TRBV7-9	-	TRBJ2-7	-	CASSFGSNGETHDF	TGTGCCAGCAGCTTTGGAAGCAACGGGGAGACCCATGACTTC